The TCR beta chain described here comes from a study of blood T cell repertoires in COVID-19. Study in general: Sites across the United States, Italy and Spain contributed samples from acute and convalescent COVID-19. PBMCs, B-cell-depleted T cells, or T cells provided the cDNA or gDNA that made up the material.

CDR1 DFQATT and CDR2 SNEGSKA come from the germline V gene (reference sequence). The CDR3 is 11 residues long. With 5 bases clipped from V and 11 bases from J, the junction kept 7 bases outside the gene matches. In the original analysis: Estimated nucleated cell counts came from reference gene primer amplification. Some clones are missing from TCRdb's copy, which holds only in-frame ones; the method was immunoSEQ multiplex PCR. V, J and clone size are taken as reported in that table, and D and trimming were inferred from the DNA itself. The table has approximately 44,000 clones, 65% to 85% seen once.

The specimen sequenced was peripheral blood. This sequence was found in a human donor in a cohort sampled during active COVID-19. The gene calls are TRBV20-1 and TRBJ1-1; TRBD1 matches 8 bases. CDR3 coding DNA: TGCAGTGCTGACACAGGGGGGAAGGCTTTCTTT. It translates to CSADTGGKAFF.